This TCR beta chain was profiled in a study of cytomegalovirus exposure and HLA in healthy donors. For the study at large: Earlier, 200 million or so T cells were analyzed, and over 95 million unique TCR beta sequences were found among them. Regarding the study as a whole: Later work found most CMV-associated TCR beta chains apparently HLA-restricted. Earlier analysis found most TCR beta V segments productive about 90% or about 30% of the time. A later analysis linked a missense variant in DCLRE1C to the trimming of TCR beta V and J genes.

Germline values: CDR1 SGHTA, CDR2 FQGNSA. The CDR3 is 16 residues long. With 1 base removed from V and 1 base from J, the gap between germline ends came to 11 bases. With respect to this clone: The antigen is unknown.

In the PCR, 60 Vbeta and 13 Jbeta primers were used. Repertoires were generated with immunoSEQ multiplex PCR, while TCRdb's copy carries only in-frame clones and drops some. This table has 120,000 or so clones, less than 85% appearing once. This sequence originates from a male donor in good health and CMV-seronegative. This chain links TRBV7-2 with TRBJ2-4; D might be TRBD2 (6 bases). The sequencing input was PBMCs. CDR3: CASSLGEAVAKNIQYF. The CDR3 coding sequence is TGTGCCAGCAGCTTAGGGGAGGCGGTTGCCAAAAACATTCAGTACTTC.